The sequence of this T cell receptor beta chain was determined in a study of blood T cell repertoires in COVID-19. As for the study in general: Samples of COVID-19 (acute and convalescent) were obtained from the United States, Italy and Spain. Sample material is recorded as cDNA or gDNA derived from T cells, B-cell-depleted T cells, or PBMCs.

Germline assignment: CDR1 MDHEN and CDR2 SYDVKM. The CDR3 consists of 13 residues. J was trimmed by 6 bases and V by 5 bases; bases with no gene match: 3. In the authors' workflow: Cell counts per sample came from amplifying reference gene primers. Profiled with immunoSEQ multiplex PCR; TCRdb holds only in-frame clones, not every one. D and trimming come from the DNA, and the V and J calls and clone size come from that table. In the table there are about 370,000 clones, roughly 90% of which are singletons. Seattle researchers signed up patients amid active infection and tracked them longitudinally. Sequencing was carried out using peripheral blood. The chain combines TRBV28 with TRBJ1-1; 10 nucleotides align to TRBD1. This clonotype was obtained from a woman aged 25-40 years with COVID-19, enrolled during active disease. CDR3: CASSPGTGAEAFF. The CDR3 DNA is TGTGCCAGCAGTCCCGGGACAGGGGCTGAAGCTTTCTTT.